This passage covers 11 T cell receptor beta chains from one sample sequenced in a study of cytomegalovirus exposure and HLA in healthy donors. PCR involved 60 Vbeta and 13 Jbeta primers. Only in-frame clones appear in the TCRdb table, and some are missing; sequencing was by immunoSEQ multiplex PCR. The sample records 65,000 to 90,000 clones, around 75% being singletons. Sequenced: PBMCs. The receptors originated from a man aged 35 to 55 in good health and CMV-seronegative.

The chain couples TRBV14 to TRBJ1-5, with no clear D. Germline V gene lookup returns CDR1 SGHDN and CDR2 FVKESK. V lost 5 bases, J lost 9 bases, and 11 bases lay in between. The CDR3 is 12 amino acids. CDR3 DNA: TGTGCCAGCAGCTTGGGCCTCGGGCCCCAGCATTTT. Encoded protein: CASSLGLGPQHF.

V usage is TRBV13 and J usage is TRBJ1-6, with TRBD1 as a possible D gene (6 bases). The CDR3 loop spans 15 amino acids. The germline V gene encodes CDR1 PRHDT and CDR2 FYEKMQ (reference sequence). V was clipped by 1 base and J by 9 bases, with 13 bases between them. The DNA for the CDR3 is TGTGCCAGCAGCTTAGAGGGTCCAGGGGTTTCACCCCTCCACTTT. It codes for CASSLEGPGVSPLHF.

The rearrangement links TRBV29-1 to TRBJ2-3; 10 bases line up with TRBD2. The CDR3 is made up of 12 amino acids. The J segment lost 6 bases and the V segment lost 5 bases, leaving 2 bases of the junction unmatched. The germline gives CDR1 SQVTM, CDR2 ANQGSEA. The chain's CDR3 is CSVCSGGDTQYF. CDR3 coding DNA: TGCAGCGTTTGTAGCGGGGGGGATACGCAGTATTTT.

The rearrangement joins TRBV4-3 to TRBJ2-2; TRBD1 agrees at 7 bases. Germline CDR1 reads LGHNA; CDR2 reads YSLEER. The CDR3 sequence is 14 residues long. Germline trimming cut 6 bases from V and 3 bases from J; bases unmatched to any gene: 4. CDR3: CASRTGPYTGELFF. The CDR3 coding sequence is TGCGCCAGCAGGACAGGGCCTTACACCGGGGAGCTGTTTTTT.

The chain carries TRBV5-1 and TRBJ2-5; 9 nucleotides align to TRBD1. Germline V gene sequence: CDR1 SGHRS, CDR2 YFSETQ. This CDR3 is 14 amino acids long. V shed 4 bases and J 5 bases; nucleotides not matched to a gene: 6. CDR3 loop: CASSPGQGGETQYF. The CDR3 DNA sequence: TGCGCCAGCAGCCCGGGACAGGGTGGCGAGACCCAGTACTTC. The full variable domain, in which reference TRBV5-1 and TRBJ2-5 provide the parts outside the CDR3, is KAGVTQTPRYLIKTRGQQVTLSCSPISGHRSVSWYQQTPGQGLQFLFEYFSETQRNKGNFPGRFSGRQFSNSRSEMNVSTLELGDSALYLCASSPGQGGETQYFGPGTRLLVL.

The chain recombines TRBV5-1 with TRBJ1-2; the match to TRBD1 covers 7 bases. In germline, CDR1 is SGHRS, CDR2 YFSETQ. The ends lost 4 bases at V and 0 bases at J; junction bases unmatched: 9. The CDR3 totals 16 residues. DNA of the CDR3: TGCGCCAGCAGCCTTGCTGGGACAGCCGCTAACTATGGCTACACCTTC. It specifies CASSLAGTAANYGYTF.

This rearrangement joins TRBV7-2 to TRBJ1-2; 8 bases are a match to TRBD1. Germline V CDR1 and CDR2: SGHTA, FQGNSA. There are 15 residues in the CDR3. V lost 1 base, J lost 6 bases, and 7 bases stayed unmatched. The CDR3 sequence: CASSLGQGRGDGYTF. The CDR3 DNA follows: TGTGCCAGCAGCTTAGGACAGGGGAGAGGGGATGGCTACACCTTC.

The V and J genes are TRBV18 and TRBJ1-2; perhaps TRBD1 as D (6 bases). The CDR3 sequence is 14 residues long. Germline lookup yields CDR1 KGHSH and CDR2 LQKENI. Trimming cost V 4 bases and J 4 bases, with 13 bases left between them. The CDR3 region has the DNA TGTGCCAGCTCACAAACACAGGGACGCTATGGCTACACCTTC. Amino acids: CASSQTQGRYGYTF.

The chain combines TRBV5-4 with TRBJ2-7; 7 nucleotides align to TRBD1. Germline loops: CDR1 SGHNT, CDR2 YYREEE (reference sequence). The CDR3 covers 16 residues. Trimming at V came to 4 bases and at J to 3 bases, leaving 13 bases not matched to a gene. The DNA for the CDR3 is TGTGCCAGCAGCCTAAGTTACGGGACAGCTGTCTACGAGCAGTACTTC. This gives the protein CASSLSYGTAVYEQYF.

The V gene is TRBV11-2, the J gene TRBJ1-3; 7 positions agree with TRBD1. J gave up 4 bases and V 5 bases, and 11 bases lay outside the gene matches. The length of the CDR3 is 16 residues. In germline, CDR1 is SGHAT, CDR2 FQNNGV. CDR3 in DNA: TGTGCCAGCAGCCCACTGAGCCGGACAGGAGGAAACACCATATATTTT. Its translation is CASSPLSRTGGNTIYF.

The rearrangement uses TRBV7-9 and TRBJ1-1, with a possible D match to TRBD1 (6 bases). Deletions cut 6 bases from V and 6 bases from J, with 14 bases between. The CDR3 is 13 amino acids. In germline, CDR1 is SEHNR, CDR2 FQNEAQ (reference sequence). CDR3 in amino acids: CASRGGGSAEAFF. The CDR3 region has the DNA TGTGCCAGCAGAGGGGGTGGGTCCGCTGAAGCTTTCTTT.